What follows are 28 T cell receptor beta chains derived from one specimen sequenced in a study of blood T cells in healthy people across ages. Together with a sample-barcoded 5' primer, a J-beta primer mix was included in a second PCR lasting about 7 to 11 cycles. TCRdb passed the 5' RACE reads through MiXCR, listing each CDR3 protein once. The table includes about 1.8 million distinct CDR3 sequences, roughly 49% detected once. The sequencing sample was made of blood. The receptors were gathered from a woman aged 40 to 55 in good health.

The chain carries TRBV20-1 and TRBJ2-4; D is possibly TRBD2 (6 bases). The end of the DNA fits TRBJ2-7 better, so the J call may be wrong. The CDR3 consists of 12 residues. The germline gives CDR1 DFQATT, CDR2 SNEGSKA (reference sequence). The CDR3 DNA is TGCAGTGCTAGAGATCTGACTAGCGAGCAGTACTTC. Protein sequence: CSARDLTSEQYF.

CDR3 protein: CASSSRQGPTEAFF. DNA of the CDR3: TGTGCCAGCAGTTCTAGACAGGGGCCCACTGAAGCTTTCTTT. The chain is built from TRBV7-2 and TRBJ1-1; 8 nucleotides align to TRBD1. V was clipped by 6 bases and J by 4 bases; unmatched bases: 7. The CDR3 covers 14 residues. The germline V gene encodes CDR1 SGHTA and CDR2 FQGNSA.

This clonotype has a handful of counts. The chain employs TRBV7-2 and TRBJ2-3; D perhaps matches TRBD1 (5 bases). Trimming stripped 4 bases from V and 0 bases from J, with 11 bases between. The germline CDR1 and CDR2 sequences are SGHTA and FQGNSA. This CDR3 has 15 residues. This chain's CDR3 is CASSSTDRSTDTQYF. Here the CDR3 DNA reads TGTGCCAGCAGCTCTACAGACAGAAGCACAGATACGCAGTATTTT.

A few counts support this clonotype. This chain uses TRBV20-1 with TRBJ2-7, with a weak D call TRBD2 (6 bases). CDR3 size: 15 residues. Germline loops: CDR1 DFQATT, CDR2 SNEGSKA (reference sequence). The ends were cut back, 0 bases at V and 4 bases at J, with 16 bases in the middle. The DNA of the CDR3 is TGCAGTGCTAGAGAGGTACGGGACTCGTCGTACGAGCAGTACTTC. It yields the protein CSAREVRDSSYEQYF.

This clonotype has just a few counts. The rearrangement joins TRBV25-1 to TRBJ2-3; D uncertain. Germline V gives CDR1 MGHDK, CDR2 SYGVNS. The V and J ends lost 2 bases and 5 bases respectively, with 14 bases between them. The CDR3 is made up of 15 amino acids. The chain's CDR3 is CASSEGISPGDTQYF. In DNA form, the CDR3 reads TGTGCCAGCAGTGAAGGTATTTCTCCTGGAGATACGCAGTATTTT. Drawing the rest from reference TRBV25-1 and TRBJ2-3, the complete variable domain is EADIYQTPRYLVIGTGKKITLECSQTMGHDKMYWYQQDPGMELHLIHYSYGVNSTEKGDLSSESTVSRIRTEHFPLTLESARPSHTSQYLCASSEGISPGDTQYFGPGTRLTVL.

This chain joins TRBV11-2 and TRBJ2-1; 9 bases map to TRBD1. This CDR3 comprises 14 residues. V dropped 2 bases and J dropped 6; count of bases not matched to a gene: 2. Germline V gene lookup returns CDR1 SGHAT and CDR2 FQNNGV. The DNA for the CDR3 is TGTGCCAGCAGCTTACGGGACAGGGTCAATGAGCAGTTCTTC. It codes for CASSLRDRVNEQFF.

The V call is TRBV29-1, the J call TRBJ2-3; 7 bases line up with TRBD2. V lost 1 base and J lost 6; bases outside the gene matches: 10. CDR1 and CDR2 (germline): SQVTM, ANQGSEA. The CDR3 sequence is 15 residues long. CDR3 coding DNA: TGCAGCGTTGAAGGGCGGGGGTTCCCTCCGGATACGCAGTATTTT. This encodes CSVEGRGFPPDTQYF.

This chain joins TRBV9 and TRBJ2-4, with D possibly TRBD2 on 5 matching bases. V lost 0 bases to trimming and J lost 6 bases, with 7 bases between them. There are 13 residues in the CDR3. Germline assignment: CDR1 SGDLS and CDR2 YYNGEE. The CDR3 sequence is CASSVDEGNIQYF. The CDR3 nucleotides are TGTGCCAGCAGCGTAGATGAGGGAAACATTCAGTACTTC.

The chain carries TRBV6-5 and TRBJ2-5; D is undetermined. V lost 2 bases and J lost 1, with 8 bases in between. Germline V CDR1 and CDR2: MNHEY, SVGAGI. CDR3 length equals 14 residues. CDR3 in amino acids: CASSYKGFQETQYF. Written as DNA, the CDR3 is TGTGCCAGCAGTTACAAGGGTTTCCAAGAGACCCAGTACTTC.

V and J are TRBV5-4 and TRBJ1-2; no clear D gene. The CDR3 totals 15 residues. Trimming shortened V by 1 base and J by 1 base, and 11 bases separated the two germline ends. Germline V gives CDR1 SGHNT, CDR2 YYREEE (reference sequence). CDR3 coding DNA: TGTGCCAGCAGCTTGAGGCACTCTTTTAACTATGGCTACACCTTC. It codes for CASSLRHSFNYGYTF. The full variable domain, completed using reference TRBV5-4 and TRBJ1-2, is ETGVTQSPTHLIKTRGQQVTLRCSSQSGHNTVSWYQQALGQGPQFIFQYYREEENGRGNFPPRFSGLQFPNYSSELNVNALELDDSALYLCASSLRHSFNYGYTFGSGTRLTVV.

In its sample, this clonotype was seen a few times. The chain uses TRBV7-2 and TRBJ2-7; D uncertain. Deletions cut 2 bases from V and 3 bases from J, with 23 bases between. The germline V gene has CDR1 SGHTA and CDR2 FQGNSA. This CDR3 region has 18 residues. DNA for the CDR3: TGTGCCAGCAGCTTACAACAGATAAGAACGAACAACTACTACGAGCAGTACTTC. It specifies CASSLQQIRTNNYYEQYF.

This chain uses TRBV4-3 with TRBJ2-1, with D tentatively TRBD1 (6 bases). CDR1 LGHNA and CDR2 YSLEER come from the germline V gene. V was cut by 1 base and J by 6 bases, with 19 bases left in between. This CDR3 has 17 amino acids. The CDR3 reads CASSQGGIGQRFNEQFF. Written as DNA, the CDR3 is TGCGCCAGCAGCCAAGGAGGAATAGGACAGAGATTCAATGAGCAGTTCTTC.

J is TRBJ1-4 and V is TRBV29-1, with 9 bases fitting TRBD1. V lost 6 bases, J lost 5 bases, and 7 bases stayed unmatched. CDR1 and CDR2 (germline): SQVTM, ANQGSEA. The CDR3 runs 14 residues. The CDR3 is CSVAEQGANEKLFF. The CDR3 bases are TGCAGCGTCGCTGAACAGGGGGCGAATGAAAAACTGTTTTTT. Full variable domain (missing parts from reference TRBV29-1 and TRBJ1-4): SAVISQKPSRDICQRGTSLTIQCQVDSQVTMMFWYRQQPGQSLTLIATANQGSEATYESGFVIDKFPISRPNLTFSTLTVSNMSPEDSSIYLCSVAEQGANEKLFFGSGTQLSVL.

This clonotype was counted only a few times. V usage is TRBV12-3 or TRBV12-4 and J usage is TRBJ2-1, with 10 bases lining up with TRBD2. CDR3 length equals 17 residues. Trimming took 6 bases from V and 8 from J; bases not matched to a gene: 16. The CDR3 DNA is TGTGCCAGCAGCCCAGTTGGAGCGGGGGGGCCTGGTGATGAGCAGTTCTTC. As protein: CASSPVGAGGPGDEQFF.

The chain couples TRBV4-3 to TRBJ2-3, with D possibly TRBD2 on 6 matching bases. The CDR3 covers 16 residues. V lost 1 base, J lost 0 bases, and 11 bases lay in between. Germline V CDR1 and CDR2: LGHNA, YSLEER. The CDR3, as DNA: TGCGCCAGCAGCCAAGGCGAGGCGGGGAGCACAGATACGCAGTATTTT. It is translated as CASSQGEAGSTDTQYF.

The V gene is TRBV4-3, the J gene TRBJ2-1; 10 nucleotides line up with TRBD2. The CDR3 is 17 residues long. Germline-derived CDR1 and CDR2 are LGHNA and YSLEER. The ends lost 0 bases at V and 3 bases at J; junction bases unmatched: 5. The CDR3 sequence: CASSQEAAGGLYNEQFF. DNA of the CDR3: TGCGCCAGCAGCCAAGAGGCAGCGGGGGGGCTCTACAATGAGCAGTTCTTC.

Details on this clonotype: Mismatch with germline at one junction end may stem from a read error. The CDR3 protein is CASSLGGDISYEQYF. CDR3 sequence (DNA): TGTGCCAGCAGTTTAGGGGGAGATATTTCCTACGAGCAGTACTTC. V usage is TRBV7-2 and J usage is TRBJ2-7; the D gene is possibly TRBD1 (6 bases). Germline V gene sequence: CDR1 SGHTA, CDR2 FQGNSA. The CDR3 contains 15 residues. Complete variable domain (other parts from reference TRBV7-2 and TRBJ2-7): GAGVSQSPSNKVTEKGKDVELRCDPISGHTALYWYRQSLGQGLEFLIYFQGNSAPDKSGLPSDRFSAERTGGSVSTLTIQRTQQEDSAVYLCASSLGGDISYEQYFGPGTRLTVT.

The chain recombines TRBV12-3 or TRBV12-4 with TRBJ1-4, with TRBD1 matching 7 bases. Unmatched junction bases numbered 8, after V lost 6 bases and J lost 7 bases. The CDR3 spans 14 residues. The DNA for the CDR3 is TGTGCCAGCAGACTCCGGGACAGTGGTGAAAAACTGTTTTTT. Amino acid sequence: CASRLRDSGEKLFF.

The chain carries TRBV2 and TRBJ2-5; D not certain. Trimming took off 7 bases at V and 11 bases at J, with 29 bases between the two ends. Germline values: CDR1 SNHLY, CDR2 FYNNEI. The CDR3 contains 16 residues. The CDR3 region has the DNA TGTGCCAGCATTAAGAACCCGGACGGATCATGGAAGGAGCAGTACTTC. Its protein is CASIKNPDGSWKEQYF.

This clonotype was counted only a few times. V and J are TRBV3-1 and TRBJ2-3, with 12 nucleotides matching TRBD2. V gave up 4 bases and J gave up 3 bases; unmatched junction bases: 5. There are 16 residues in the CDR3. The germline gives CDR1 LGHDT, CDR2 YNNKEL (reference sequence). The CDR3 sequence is CASSPLAGGETDTQYF. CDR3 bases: TGTGCCAGCAGCCCTCTAGCGGGGGGGGAGACAGATACGCAGTATTTT.

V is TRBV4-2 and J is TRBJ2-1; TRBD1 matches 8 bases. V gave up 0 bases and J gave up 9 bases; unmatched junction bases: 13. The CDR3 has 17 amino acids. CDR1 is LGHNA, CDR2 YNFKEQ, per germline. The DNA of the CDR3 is TGTGCCAGCAGCCAAGATAGGGATATCGGACAGGGCACTGAGCAGTTCTTC. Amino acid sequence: CASSQDRDIGQGTEQFF.

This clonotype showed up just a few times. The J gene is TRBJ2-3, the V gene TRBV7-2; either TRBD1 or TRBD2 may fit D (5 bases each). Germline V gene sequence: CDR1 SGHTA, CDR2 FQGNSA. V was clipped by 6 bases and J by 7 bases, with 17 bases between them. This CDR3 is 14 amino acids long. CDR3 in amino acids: CASSFRDGANTQYF. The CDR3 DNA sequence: TGTGCCAGCAGTTTTCGGGATGGGGCAAATACGCAGTATTTT.

The CDR3 nucleotides read TGCAGTGCCCATGGGGACACCTCGTCCTACGAGCAGTACTTC. Its translation is CSAHGDTSSYEQYF. The chain combines TRBV20-1 with TRBJ2-7; a weak D match, TRBD1 (6 bases). Deletions cut 6 bases from V and 1 base from J, with 16 bases between. CDR3 size: 14 residues. Germline CDR1 DFQATT, CDR2 SNEGSKA (reference sequence).

The DNA of the CDR3 is TGCGCCAGCAGCCTGAATACAGGGAGTGGCTACGAGCAGTACTTC. This translates into CASSLNTGSGYEQYF. The V gene is TRBV4-1, the J gene TRBJ2-7; weak D call: TRBD1 (6 bases). The CDR3 totals 15 residues. CDR1 and CDR2 from the germline V gene are MGHRA and YSYEKL. Trimming left V 4 bases short and J 3 bases short, with 16 bases between.

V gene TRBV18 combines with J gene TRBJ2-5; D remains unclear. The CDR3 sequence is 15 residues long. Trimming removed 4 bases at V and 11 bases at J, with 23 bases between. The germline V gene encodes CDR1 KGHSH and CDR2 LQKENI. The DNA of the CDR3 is TGTGCCAGCTCACTGCTGGCCGACAATGGTAATCCGCAGTACTTC. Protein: CASSLLADNGNPQYF.

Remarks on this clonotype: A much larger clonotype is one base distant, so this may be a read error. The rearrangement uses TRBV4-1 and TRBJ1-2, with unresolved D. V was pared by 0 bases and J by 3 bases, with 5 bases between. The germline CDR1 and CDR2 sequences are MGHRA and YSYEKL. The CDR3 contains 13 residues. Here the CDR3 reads CASSQDPDYGYTF. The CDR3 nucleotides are TGCGCCAGCAGCCAAGACCCAGACTATGGCTACACCTTC.

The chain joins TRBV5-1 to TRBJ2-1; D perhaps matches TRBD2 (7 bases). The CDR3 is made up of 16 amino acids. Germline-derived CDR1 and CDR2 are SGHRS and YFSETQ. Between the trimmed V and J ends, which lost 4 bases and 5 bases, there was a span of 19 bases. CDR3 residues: CASSPAGAGANNEQFF. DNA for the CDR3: TGCGCCAGCAGCCCCGCGGGGGCGGGCGCGAACAATGAGCAGTTCTTC.

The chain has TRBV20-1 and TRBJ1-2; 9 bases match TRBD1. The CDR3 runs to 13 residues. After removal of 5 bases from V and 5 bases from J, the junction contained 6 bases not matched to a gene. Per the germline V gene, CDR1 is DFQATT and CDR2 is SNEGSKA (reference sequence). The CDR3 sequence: CSAATGGVYGYTF. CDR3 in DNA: TGCAGTGCTGCCACAGGGGGCGTGTATGGCTACACCTTC.